This is a list of T cell receptor beta chains from one sample in a study of monozygotic twins with inflammatory bowel disease. TCRdb re-called the 5' RACE reads; one entry per CDR3 protein, DNA not given. This table lists roughly 200,000 distinct CDR3 sequences. Input material: blood. The receptors originated from a human donor with ulcerative colitis or Crohn's disease, or a healthy co-twin of an affected twin (not recorded which). Both conserved end residues are part of each CDR3.

>TRBJ2-3|TRBV29-1
CSATPGTSGRDTQYF
>TRBJ2-1|TRBV13
CASSPRYNEQFF
>TRBJ1-2|TRBV7-6
CASSPGQVGGYTF
>TRBJ2-1|TRBV13
CASSFFDRDNEQFF
>TRBJ2-7|TRBV3-1
CASSQAAVQEQYF
>TRBJ2-5|TRBV10-3
CAISEYTTGGASETQYF
>TRBJ2-7|TRBV6-5
CASSSPDSPSNYEQYF
>TRBJ1-6|TRBV6-1
CASSPGLGNSPLHF
>TRBJ2-7|TRBV29-1
CSVEEDSYEQYF
>TRBJ2-1|TRBV11-3
CASSLDARTGNEQFF
>TRBJ2-3|TRBV2
CASSSSGDTQYF
>TRBJ2-3|TRBV27
CASSLFRGLTDTQYF
>TRBJ2-1|TRBV20-1
CSATGPTALEQFF
>TRBJ2-1|TRBV27
CASSLPQTGPRPFSGGSVHEQFF
>TRBJ1-2|TRBV19
CASSRHDRAIYGYTF
>TRBJ2-7|TRBV15
CATSRDRGHEQYF
>TRBJ2-1|TRBV6-1
CASRRDKLYNEQFF
>TRBJ2-7|TRBV29-1
CSVEDGESYEQYF
>TRBJ2-1|TRBV4-2
CASSSGTGLSNEQFF
>TRBJ2-3|TRBV12-3/TRBV12-4
CASSLRTSGHTQYF
>TRBJ1-3|TRBV10-3
CAIREIFDSGNTIYF
>TRBJ1-2|TRBV6-1
CASDPPRGWNYGYTF
>TRBJ1-5|TRBV21-1
CAWGGTEEFYSNQPQHF
>TRBJ2-3|TRBV7-2
CASSSVSGATQYF
>TRBJ2-2|TRBV12-3/TRBV12-4
CASSFGTGSTGELFF
>TRBJ1-6|TRBV5-4
CASSLTAQNSPLHF
>TRBJ1-1|TRBV3-1
CASSQDYSGQWGTEAFF
>TRBJ2-5|TRBV5-1
CASSPGASQETQYF
>TRBJ1-1|TRBV3-1
CASSQGGVEAFF
>TRBJ2-5|TRBV29-1
CSVVFGGQGGTQYF
>TRBJ2-5|TRBV18
CASSPSGQTEETQYF
>TRBJ1-6|TRBV5-1
CASSLFPNSPLHF
>TRBJ2-3|TRBV12-3/TRBV12-4
CASSLEGRTPSQYF
>TRBJ1-2|TRBV6-6
CASSYSTNYGYTF
>TRBJ2-1|TRBV6-2/TRBV6-3
CASSSAGTAPYNEQFF
>TRBJ2-6|TRBV15
CATSERTGSGANVLTF
>TRBJ2-7|TRBV11-2
CASSPSLGAGTEQYF
>TRBJ2-3|TRBV10-3
CAISASTVLADTQYF
>TRBJ1-1|TRBV19
CASLRGTANTEAFF
>TRBJ1-2|TRBV29-1
CSASTVANYGYTF
>TRBJ2-2|TRBV4-2
CASGSLRGPGELFF
>TRBJ1-2|TRBV7-9
CASSLVRADGYTF
>TRBJ1-2|TRBV5-1
CASSSTAAYGYTF
>TRBJ2-4|TRBV27
CASSPHPQGAKNIQYF
>TRBJ2-1|TRBV5-1
CASRPSGQGFRANEQFF
>TRBJ1-6|TRBV5-1
CASSPGQLNSPLHF
>TRBJ2-5|TRBV12-3/TRBV12-4
CASTPGGFPETQYF
>TRBJ1-4|TRBV5-1
CASSFATGDATNEKLFF
>TRBJ2-7|TRBV7-9
CASSLMAGEQYF
>TRBJ2-5|TRBV5-1
CASSLEGTRRPGSQYF
>TRBJ2-2|TRBV4-1
CASSQESATGELFF
>TRBJ1-1|TRBV3-1
CASSLWTGMNTEAFF